The clone carrying this TCR beta chain was counted many times. Its antigen is currently unknown. This entry belongs to a study of molecular identifiers for immune sequencing clone quantification. Regarding the study as a whole: Clones with over 20 RNA copies captured over 99% of effector molecules but under 1% of naive ones. Highly expanded clone sizes could be underestimated by identical TCR molecules sharing a barcode.

TCRdb used MiXCR to reprocess the PCR reads, holding one entry per CDR3 protein. The top ten hold roughly 0.9% of the sample, which has over 600,000 distinct CDR3 sequences, 20% seen once. V shed 2 bases and J shed 4 bases, with 12 bases lying between them. The CDR3 is 15 amino acids. Germline CDR1 is MNHEY and CDR2 is SVGEGT. Between roughly 19,000 and 1,100,000 sorted cells, with 10%, 30% or 50% RNA, yielded naive CD8 libraries. This TCR came from a human donor in good health. Some libraries in this study had Jurkat cell RNA spiked in. The material sequenced was naive CD8+ T cells from blood, with Jurkat cell RNA spiked in. As to subset: FACS-sorted CD8+CD4-CCR7+CD45RA+ naive T cells. The chain is built from TRBV6-2 or TRBV6-3 and TRBJ1-5; D not resolved. CDR3 bases: TGTGCCAGCAGTTACAAGGCAGGCCCTAATCAGCCCCAGCATTTT. Amino acids: CASSYKAGPNQPQHF.